Below, 10 T cell receptor beta chains from the same sample are listed, as sequenced in a study of CD8 T cells in Susac syndrome. It was with random hexamers that roughly 0.5 to 1 ug RNA was reverse transcribed. TCRdb fed the immunoSEQ multiplex PCR reads into MiXCR, producing one record per CDR3 protein. The sample lists approximately 200,000 distinct CDR3 sequences, over 90% seen once, with just over 0.08% in the top ten. Sequenced sample: CD4+ T cells from PBMCs. These TCRs come from a human donor with multiple sclerosis.

The chain is built from TRBV18 and TRBJ1-1; no clear D gene. The CDR3 runs to 13 residues. The V end lost 5 bases, the J end lost 1 base, and 8 bases lay between the germline ends. CDR1 and CDR2 (germline): KGHSH, LQKENI. CDR3 in DNA: TGTGCCAGCTCATTTGGCTGGAACACTGAAGCTTTCTTT. Protein: CASSFGWNTEAFF.

The chain combines TRBV3-1 with TRBJ1-2, with D possibly being TRBD1 (5 bases). This CDR3 spans 14 amino acids. Trimming took off 6 bases at V and 3 bases at J, with 14 bases between the two ends. The V gene's germline CDR1 is LGHDT and CDR2 YNNKEL (reference sequence). The CDR3 bases are TGTGCCAGCAGTCCTACCAGCAGGGACTATGGCTACACCTTC. Its translation: CASSPTSRDYGYTF.

This rearrangement joins TRBV27 to TRBJ2-1, with 14 bases that match TRBD2. V shed 5 bases and J 5 bases; nucleotides not matched to a gene: 2. Germline assignment: CDR1 MNHEY and CDR2 SMNVEV (reference sequence). The CDR3 runs to 15 residues. The CDR3 sequence is CASSGTSGGHNEQFF. CDR3 nucleotides: TGTGCCAGCAGTGGGACTAGCGGGGGACACAATGAGCAGTTCTTC.

The chain couples TRBV20-1 to TRBJ2-5, with 9 bases identical to TRBD2. The CDR3 runs 16 residues. Germline CDR1 and CDR2: DFQATT and SNEGSKA (reference sequence). V dropped 0 bases and J dropped 5; count of bases not matched to a gene: 10. The CDR3 spells CSARDAGAGGLETQYF. The CDR3 DNA follows: TGCAGTGCTAGAGATGCAGGCGCGGGGGGGCTGGAGACCCAGTACTTC.

The V gene is TRBV7-2, the J gene TRBJ2-3; no clear D gene. The CDR3 loop spans 12 amino acids. V was clipped by 5 bases and J by 7 bases, with 10 bases between them. The germline gives CDR1 SGHTA, CDR2 FQGNSA. CDR3 region: CASSLMVYTQYF. The CDR3 DNA follows: TGTGCCAGCAGCCTAATGGTCTATACGCAGTATTTT.

The rearrangement links TRBV11-2 to TRBJ2-5; TRBD2 matches at 8 bases. CDR3 length: 15 residues. Per germline, CDR1 SGHAT and CDR2 FQNNGV. V trimming: 1 base; J trimming: 5 bases; junction bases outside the gene matches: 6. CDR3 protein: CASSLGRGGRETQYF. The CDR3 DNA follows: TGTGCCAGCAGCTTAGGACGGGGGGGCCGGGAGACCCAGTACTTC.

The chain combines TRBV18 with TRBJ2-5, with D uncertain. The V end was cut by 4 bases, the J end by 0 bases, with 6 bases between. This CDR3 spans 13 amino acids. The germline CDR1 and CDR2 sequences are KGHSH and LQKENI. The CDR3 DNA follows: TGTGCCAGCTCACTACAGAACCAAGAGACCCAGTACTTC. Translation: CASSLQNQETQYF. Complete variable domain (other parts from reference TRBV18 and TRBJ2-5): NAGVMQNPRHLVRRRGQEARLRCSPMKGHSHVYWYRQLPEEGLKFMVYLQKENIIDESGMPKERFSAEFPKEGPSILRIQQVVRGDSAAYFCASSLQNQETQYFGPGTRLLVL.

V and J are TRBV20-1 and TRBJ2-3; 8 nucleotides align to TRBD2. V lost 6 bases, J lost 4 bases, and 12 bases stayed unmatched. CDR3 length: 15 residues. The germline V gene encodes CDR1 DFQATT and CDR2 SNEGSKA (reference sequence). CDR3 in amino acids: CSARPTGLVADTQYF. The DNA for the CDR3 is TGCAGTGCGCGACCCACGGGACTAGTAGCAGATACGCAGTATTTT.

The CDR3, as DNA: TGTGCCAGCAGCGCGCTTGACAGGAGGACTGAAGCTTTCTTT. Translated, it gives CASSALDRRTEAFF. This chain joins TRBV9 and TRBJ1-1; possibly TRBD1 for D (6 bases). This CDR3 is built from 14 residues. V was shortened by 3 bases and J by 5 bases, with 14 bases between the two germline ends. Looked up from germline, CDR1 is SGDLS and CDR2 is YYNGEE.

This clonotype came up once. V is TRBV15 and J is TRBJ2-5; D call uncertain. V was trimmed by 0 bases and J by 10 bases, leaving 12 bases between them. The CDR3 loop spans 13 amino acids. In germline, CDR1 is LNHNV, CDR2 YYDKDF (reference sequence). CDR3 in amino acids: CATSRDLELDQYF. The CDR3, as DNA: TGTGCCACCAGCAGAGATTTGGAGCTAGACCAGTACTTC.